This entry lists 25 T cell receptor beta chains sequenced from one sample in a study of T-cell reconstitution after alpha-beta-depleted transplantation in children. The TCRbeta library was prepared with unique molecular identifiers. One entry per CDR3 protein results from TCRdb running MiXCR on the PCR reads. The table shows roughly 50,000 distinct CDR3 sequences, with 44% occurring only once. The sequencing used PBMCs, mostly from graft donor cells, collected 360 days after TCRalphabeta/CD19-depleted stem cell transplant. The receptors were gathered from a male patient younger than 18 who had a stem cell transplant for acute lymphoblastic leukemia, so the T cells may come from the graft donor.

This clonotype was observed a few times. The V call is TRBV10-3, the J call TRBJ2-1; tentatively, D is TRBD1 (6 bases). The CDR3 has 12 amino acids. From germline, CDR1 is ENHRY and CDR2 SYGVKD. The V end lost 8 bases, the J end lost 4 bases, and 9 bases lay between the germline ends. The CDR3 loop is CAILTGYNEQFF. CDR3 DNA: TGTGCCATCCTAACAGGGTACAATGAGCAGTTCTTC.

This clonotype was picked up one time. The rearrangement joins TRBV20-1 to TRBJ1-1, with D hard to call. CDR3 length: 15 amino acids. CDR1 and CDR2 from the germline V gene are DFQATT and SNEGSKA (reference sequence). V gave up 0 bases and J gave up 3 bases, with 14 bases separating them. CDR3 region: CSARDLVADDTEAFF. The CDR3 region has the DNA TGCAGTGCTAGAGATCTAGTGGCAGATGACACTGAAGCTTTCTTT.

V is TRBV6-5 and J is TRBJ2-3; 8 nucleotides align to TRBD2. Unmatched junction bases numbered 8, after V lost 2 bases and J lost 4 bases. Germline values: CDR1 MNHEY, CDR2 SVGAGI. The CDR3 loop spans 16 amino acids. CDR3: CASSYAGLAGSDTQYF. DNA for the CDR3: TGTGCCAGCAGTTACGCGGGGTTAGCGGGGTCAGATACGCAGTATTTT.

This sequence joins TRBV5-1 and TRBJ2-1, with TRBD2 as a possible D gene (5 bases). The CDR3 spans 15 residues. Trimming took 0 bases from V and 0 from J, leaving 7 bases between them. The V gene's germline CDR1 is SGHRS and CDR2 YFSETQ. The CDR3 here is CASSLAGYSYNEQFF. The CDR3 bases are TGCGCCAGCAGCTTGGCGGGATACTCCTACAATGAGCAGTTCTTC.

This clonotype has a handful of counts. The chain is built from TRBV3-1 and TRBJ2-6; no reliable D call. With 2 bases removed from V and 0 bases from J, the gap between germline ends came to 11 bases. The CDR3 is 17 residues long. Looked up from germline, CDR1 is LGHDT and CDR2 is YNNKEL (reference sequence). The chain's CDR3 is CASSQRILSSGANVLTF. Here the CDR3 DNA reads TGTGCCAGCAGCCAAAGGATCCTGAGCTCTGGGGCCAACGTCCTGACTTTC.

The chain uses TRBV12-3 or TRBV12-4 and TRBJ2-3; 7 bases align to TRBD2. The CDR3 has 15 residues. The V and J ends lost 3 bases and 1 base, in that order; junction bases with no gene match: 4. The CDR3 DNA is TGTGCCAGCAGTTTGACTGCGGGGGGCACAGATACGCAGTATTTT. As protein: CASSLTAGGTDTQYF.

V usage is TRBV7-9 and J usage is TRBJ1-1; perhaps TRBD1 as D (5 bases). V lost 5 bases, J lost 1 base, and 11 bases lay in between. The CDR3 runs 14 residues. Germline CDR1 and CDR2: SEHNR and FQNEAQ (reference sequence). This CDR3 is CASSVQAPNTEAFF. The CDR3 region has the DNA TGTGCCAGCAGCGTACAGGCGCCGAACACTGAAGCTTTCTTT.

The chain is built from TRBV29-1 and TRBJ1-4, with TRBD1 matching over 7 bases. The CDR3 spans 15 residues. Trimming at V came to 7 bases and at J to 3 bases, leaving 11 bases not matched to a gene. Germline CDR1 and CDR2: SQVTM and ANQGSEA. The CDR3 loop reads CSARTGPSANEKLFF. The CDR3 DNA reads as TGCAGCGCCAGGACAGGTCCCTCAGCTAATGAAAAACTGTTTTTT.

This clonotype was found many times. J is TRBJ1-2 and V is TRBV6-5; no reliable D call. Per the germline V gene, CDR1 is MNHEY and CDR2 is SVGAGI. The CDR3 extends over 15 amino acids. V was trimmed by 0 bases and J by 0 bases, leaving 8 bases between them. The CDR3 is CASSYSTRANYGYTF. CDR3 sequence (DNA): TGTGCCAGCAGTTACTCGACCAGAGCTAACTATGGCTACACCTTC.

The table lists this clonotype with a count of one. The genes are TRBV7-2 and TRBJ2-7; tentatively, D is TRBD1 (6 bases). Looked up from germline, CDR1 is SGHTA and CDR2 is FQGNSA. V was clipped by 2 bases and J by 4 bases, with 12 bases between them. CDR3 size: 14 residues. This CDR3 is CASSLKGHEYEQYF. CDR3 sequence (DNA): TGTGCCAGCAGCTTAAAGGGACACGAATACGAGCAGTACTTC.

The chain joins TRBV5-6 to TRBJ2-7; no firm D call. In germline, CDR1 is SGHDT, CDR2 YYEEEE. V was clipped by 3 bases and J by 7 bases, with 8 bases between them. This CDR3 is built from 11 residues. The CDR3 is CASSWQYEQYF. The DNA of the CDR3 is TGTGCCAGCAGCTGGCAATATGAGCAGTACTTC.

V usage is TRBV12-3 or TRBV12-4 and J usage is TRBJ2-1, with 7 nucleotides matching TRBD1. V lost 5 bases, J lost 8 bases, and 15 bases stayed unmatched. The CDR3 spans 16 residues. The CDR3 loop reads CASSPDRQGSGDEQFF. The CDR3 coding sequence is TGTGCCAGCAGTCCCGATCGACAGGGAAGTGGAGATGAGCAGTTCTTC.

This chain links TRBV7-7 with TRBJ2-1; 8 bases align to TRBD1. Trimming at V came to 2 bases and at J to 0 bases, leaving 9 bases not matched to a gene. The CDR3 is made up of 18 amino acids. In germline, CDR1 is SSHAT, CDR2 FNYEAQ (reference sequence). The CDR3 here is CASSLSSGGLNSYNEQFF. The CDR3 DNA reads TGTGCCAGCAGCTTAAGCTCAGGGGGCTTGAACTCCTACAATGAGCAGTTCTTC.

The chain has TRBV9 and TRBJ2-5, with D tentatively TRBD2 (6 bases). V lost 3 bases, J lost 4 bases, and 13 bases lay in between. Looked up from germline, CDR1 is SGDLS and CDR2 is YYNGEE. The CDR3 contains 14 residues. The CDR3 sequence: CASSDTGVGETQYF. CDR3 in DNA: TGTGCCAGCAGCGATACGGGGGTAGGAGAGACCCAGTACTTC. The whole variable domain, filled in from reference TRBV9 and TRBJ2-5, reads DSGVTQTPKHLITATGQRVTLRCSPRSGDLSVYWYQQSLDQGLQFLIQYYNGEERAKGNILERFSAQQFPDLHSELNLSSLELGDSALYFCASSDTGVGETQYFGPGTRLLVL.

This clonotype has just a few counts. The chain joins TRBV28 to TRBJ1-2, with a possible D match to TRBD1 (5 bases). Deletions cut 3 bases from V and 5 bases from J, with 16 bases between. The CDR3 sequence is 15 residues long. In germline, CDR1 is MDHEN, CDR2 SYDVKM. The CDR3 DNA is TGTGCCAGCAGTTTTAGGACACCCTCCCGGTATGGCTACACCTTC. Protein product: CASSFRTPSRYGYTF.

The genes are TRBV10-3 and TRBJ2-7, with TRBD1 identical over 8 bases. Trimming at V came to 3 bases and at J to 5 bases, leaving 6 bases not matched to a gene. CDR1 ENHRY and CDR2 SYGVKD come from the germline V gene. The CDR3 covers 14 residues. The CDR3 sequence: CAISDSGQGDEQYF. The CDR3 region has the DNA TGTGCCATCAGTGATTCCGGACAGGGTGACGAGCAGTACTTC.

The chain combines TRBV28 with TRBJ2-1; weak D call: TRBD2 (6 bases). This CDR3 comprises 16 residues. Looked up from germline, CDR1 is MDHEN and CDR2 is SYDVKM. Trimming took off 1 base at V and 2 bases at J, with 12 bases between the two ends. The CDR3 reads CASSLSPGVAYNEQFF. The CDR3 DNA reads TGTGCCAGCAGTTTATCTCCGGGGGTCGCCTACAATGAGCAGTTCTTC.

The chain links TRBV15 to TRBJ2-5, with D maybe TRBD2 (6 bases). The CDR3 extends over 15 amino acids. Per the germline V gene, CDR1 is LNHNV and CDR2 is YYDKDF (reference sequence). Trimming removed 5 bases from V and 1 base from J, with 14 bases in between. The CDR3, as DNA: TGTGCCACCAGCCCACCAACTAGCTCCCAAGAGACCCAGTACTTC. Translated: CATSPPTSSQETQYF.

V usage is TRBV12-3 or TRBV12-4 and J usage is TRBJ2-7; 11 bases align to TRBD2. The junction had 3 bases not matched to a gene; V was cut back by 5 bases and J by 6 bases. This CDR3 spans 13 amino acids. Here the CDR3 DNA reads TGTGCCAGCAGTACCGGACTAGCGGGCGAGCAGTACTTC. It translates to CASSTGLAGEQYF.

The chain couples TRBV12-3 or TRBV12-4 to TRBJ1-1; D is ambiguous. The V and J ends lost 6 bases and 0 bases respectively, with 5 bases between them. This CDR3 is built from 12 residues. CDR3 in DNA: TGTGCCAGCAGCTTGGTGAACACTGAAGCTTTCTTT. This codes for CASSLVNTEAFF.

This chain connects TRBV29-1 to TRBJ2-1; D is possibly TRBD2 (5 bases). Germline CDR1 is SQVTM and CDR2 is ANQGSEA. The CDR3 consists of 13 residues. V was shortened by 1 base and J by 2 bases, with 6 bases between the two germline ends. The CDR3 nucleotides are TGCAGCGTTGAAGGGGAGACCTACAATGAGCAGTTCTTC. Encoded protein: CSVEGETYNEQFF.

This rearrangement joins TRBV11-1 to TRBJ2-5, with TRBD2 identical over 8 bases. J was trimmed by 3 bases and V by 5 bases; bases with no gene match: 14. The germline V gene has CDR1 SGHAT and CDR2 FQDESV (reference sequence). The CDR3 contains 17 residues. Written as DNA, the CDR3 is TGTGCCAGCAGCCCCCTCCGGAGCGGGGGCTTGAAAGAGACCCAGTACTTC. Translation gives CASSPLRSGGLKETQYF.

This chain uses TRBV7-2 with TRBJ2-5, with D uncertain. Germline-derived CDR1 and CDR2 are SGHTA and FQGNSA. This CDR3 is built from 14 residues. Trimming left V 1 base short and J 5 bases short, with 11 bases between. The CDR3, as DNA: TGTGCCAGCAGCTTAGAGCCCTCTGGGGAGACCCAGTACTTC. Translating gives CASSLEPSGETQYF.

This clonotype was counted only a few times. The V gene is TRBV20-1, the J gene TRBJ1-5; D ambiguous. Germline lookup yields CDR1 DFQATT and CDR2 SNEGSKA (reference sequence). V dropped 3 bases and J dropped 5 bases, with 11 bases sitting between them. The CDR3 loop spans 13 amino acids. The CDR3, as DNA: TGCAGTGCTAGCCGGGTGACACATCAGCCCCAGCATTTT. Translated, it gives CSASRVTHQPQHF.

This clonotype was seen a few times. This chain uses TRBV27 with TRBJ2-3, with no clear D. CDR3 length equals 13 residues. From germline, CDR1 is MNHEY and CDR2 SMNVEV (reference sequence). The V end lost 6 bases, the J end lost 1 base, and 8 bases lay between the germline ends. The CDR3 nucleotides read TGTGCCAGCAGCTTAAGGGGCACAGATACGCAGTATTTT. Translating it yields CASSLRGTDTQYF.